The clone carrying this T cell receptor (delta chain) ranks as medium-sized. Its cognate antigen is unknown. Germline loops: CDR1 TSWWSYY, CDR2 QGS. Trimming removed 3 bases from V and 0 bases from J, with 17 bases in between. The CDR3 totals 17 residues. This entry belongs to a study of gammadelta T cells in human blood. Study-level results: Microbial exposure reportedly appeared to drive polyclonal expansion of innate gamma-delta T cells right after birth.

TCRdb re-called the RT-PCR reads using CATT. The sample includes 1,400 to 1,500 delta-chain clones, 17% of them seen just once. V usage is TRDV1 and J usage is TRDJ1, with D maybe TRDD3 (5 bases). Material for sequencing was non-Vgamma9Vdelta2 gamma-delta T cells from infant blood. This TCR derives from a human donor. Here the CDR3 reads CALGESPGDRYTDKLIF. CDR3 DNA sequence: TGTGCTCTTGGGGAGTCTCCAGGGGACCGATACACCGATAAACTCATCTTT.